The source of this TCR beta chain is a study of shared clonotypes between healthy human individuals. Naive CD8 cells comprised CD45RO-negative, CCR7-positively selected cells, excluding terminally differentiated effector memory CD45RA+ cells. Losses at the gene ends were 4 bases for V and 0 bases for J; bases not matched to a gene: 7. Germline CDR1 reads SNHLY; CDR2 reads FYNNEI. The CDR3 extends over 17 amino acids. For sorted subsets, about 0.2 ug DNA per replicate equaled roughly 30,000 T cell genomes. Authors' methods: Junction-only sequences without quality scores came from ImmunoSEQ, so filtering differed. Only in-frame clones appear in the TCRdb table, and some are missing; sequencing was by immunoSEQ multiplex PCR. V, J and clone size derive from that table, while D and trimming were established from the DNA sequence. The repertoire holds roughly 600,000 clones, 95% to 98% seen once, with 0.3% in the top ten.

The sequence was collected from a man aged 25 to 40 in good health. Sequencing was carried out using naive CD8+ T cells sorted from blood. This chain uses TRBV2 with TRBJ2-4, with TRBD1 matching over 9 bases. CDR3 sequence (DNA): TGTGCCAGCAGTGGACAGGGGGGGTTAGGAGCCAAAAACATTCAGTACTTC. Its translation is CASSGQGGLGAKNIQYF.